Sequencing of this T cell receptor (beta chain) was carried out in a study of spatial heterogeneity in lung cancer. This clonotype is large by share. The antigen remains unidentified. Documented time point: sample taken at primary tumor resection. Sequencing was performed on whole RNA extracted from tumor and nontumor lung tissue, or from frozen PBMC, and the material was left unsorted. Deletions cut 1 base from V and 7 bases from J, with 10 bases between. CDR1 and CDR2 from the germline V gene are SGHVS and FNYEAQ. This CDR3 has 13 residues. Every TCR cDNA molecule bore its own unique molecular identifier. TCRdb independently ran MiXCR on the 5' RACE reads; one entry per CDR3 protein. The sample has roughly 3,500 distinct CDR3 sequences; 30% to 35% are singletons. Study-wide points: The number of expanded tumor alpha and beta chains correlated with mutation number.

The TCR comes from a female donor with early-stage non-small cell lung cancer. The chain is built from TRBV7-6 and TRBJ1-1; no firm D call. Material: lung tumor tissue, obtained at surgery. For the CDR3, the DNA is TGTGCCAGCAGCTTAGTCCCCTTAGATGAAGCTTTCTTT. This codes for CASSLVPLDEAFF.